The source of this T cell receptor (beta chain) is a study of shared clonotypes between healthy human individuals. Clones were read by immunoSEQ multiplex PCR, and TCRdb kept only the in-frame ones, dropping some. The data contain roughly 2,000,000 clones, about 94% of them singletons. The naive CD8 population came from CD45RO-negative cells selected for CCR7, without terminally differentiated effector memory CD45RA+ cells. This CDR3 spans 16 amino acids. Germline lookup yields CDR1 MNHEY and CDR2 SMNVEV (reference sequence). Between the trimmed V and J ends, which lost 7 bases and 0 bases, there was a span of 17 bases.

The chain uses TRBV27 and TRBJ2-3; D perhaps matches TRBD2 (6 bases). This clonotype originated in a man aged 18 to 30 in good health. Some clones in this sample may be carry-over from other donors' samples. The sequencing sample was made of naive CD8+ T cells from PBMCs. The CDR3 loop reads CASTHTSRASTDTQYF. As DNA, the CDR3 is TGTGCCAGCACCCATACTAGCAGAGCTAGCACAGATACGCAGTATTTT.